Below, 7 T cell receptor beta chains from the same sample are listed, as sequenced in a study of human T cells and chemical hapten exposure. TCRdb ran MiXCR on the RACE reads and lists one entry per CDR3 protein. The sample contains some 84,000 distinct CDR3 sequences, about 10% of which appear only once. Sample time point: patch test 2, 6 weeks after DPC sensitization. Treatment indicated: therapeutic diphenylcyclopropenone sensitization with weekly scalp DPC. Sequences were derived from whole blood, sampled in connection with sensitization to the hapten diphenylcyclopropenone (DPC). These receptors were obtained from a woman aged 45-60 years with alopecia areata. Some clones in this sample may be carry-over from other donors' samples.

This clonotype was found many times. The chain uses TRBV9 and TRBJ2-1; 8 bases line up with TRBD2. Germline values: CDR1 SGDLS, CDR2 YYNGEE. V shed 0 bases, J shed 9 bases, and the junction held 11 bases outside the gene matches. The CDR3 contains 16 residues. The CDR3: CASSVGLGLADSEQFF. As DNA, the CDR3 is TGTGCCAGCAGCGTAGGTCTAGGACTAGCCGACAGTGAGCAGTTCTTC. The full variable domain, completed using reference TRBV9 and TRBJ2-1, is DSGVTQTPKHLITATGQRVTLRCSPRSGDLSVYWYQQSLDQGLQFLIQYYNGEERAKGNILERFSAQQFPDLHSELNLSSLELGDSALYFCASSVGLGLADSEQFFGPGTRLTVL.

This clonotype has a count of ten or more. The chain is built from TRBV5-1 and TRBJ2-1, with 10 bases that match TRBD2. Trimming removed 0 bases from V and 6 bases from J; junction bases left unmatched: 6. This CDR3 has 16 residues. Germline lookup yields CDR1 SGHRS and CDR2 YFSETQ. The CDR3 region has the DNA TGCGCCAGCAGCTTGGGTATAGCGGGAGGCCTCAATGAGCAGTTCTTC. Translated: CASSLGIAGGLNEQFF.

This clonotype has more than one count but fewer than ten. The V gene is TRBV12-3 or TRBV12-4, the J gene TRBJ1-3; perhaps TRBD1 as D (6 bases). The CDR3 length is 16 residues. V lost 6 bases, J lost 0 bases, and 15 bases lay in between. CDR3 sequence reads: CASSSGGQISGNTIYF. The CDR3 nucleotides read TGTGCCAGCAGCTCCGGGGGCCAGATCTCTGGAAACACCATATATTTT.

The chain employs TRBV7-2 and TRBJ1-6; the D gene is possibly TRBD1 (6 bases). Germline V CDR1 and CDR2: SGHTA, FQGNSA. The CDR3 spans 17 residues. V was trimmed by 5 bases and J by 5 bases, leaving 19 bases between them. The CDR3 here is CASSRSGNRVNNSPLHF. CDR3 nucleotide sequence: TGTGCCAGCAGCCGTTCAGGGAACAGGGTGAATAATTCACCCCTCCACTTT.

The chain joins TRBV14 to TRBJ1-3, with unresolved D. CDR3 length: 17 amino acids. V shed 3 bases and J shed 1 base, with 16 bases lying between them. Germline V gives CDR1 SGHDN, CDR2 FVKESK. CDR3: CASSQDPTPLSGNTIYF. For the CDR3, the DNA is TGTGCCAGCAGCCAGGATCCGACACCTTTATCTGGAAACACCATATATTTT.

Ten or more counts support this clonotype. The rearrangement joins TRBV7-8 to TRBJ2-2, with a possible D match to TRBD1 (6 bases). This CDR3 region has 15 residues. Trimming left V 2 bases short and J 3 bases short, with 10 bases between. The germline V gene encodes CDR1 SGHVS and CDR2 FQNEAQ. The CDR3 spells CASSLNRDDTGELFF. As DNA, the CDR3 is TGTGCCAGCAGCTTAAACAGGGATGACACCGGGGAGCTGTTTTTT.

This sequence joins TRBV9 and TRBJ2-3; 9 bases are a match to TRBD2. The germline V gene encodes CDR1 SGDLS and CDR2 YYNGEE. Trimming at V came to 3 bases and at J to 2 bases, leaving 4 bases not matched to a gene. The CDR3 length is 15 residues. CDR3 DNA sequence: TGTGCCAGCAGCGCTTTAGCGGGGGCCACAGATACGCAGTATTTT. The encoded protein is CASSALAGATDTQYF.